This T cell receptor beta chain was found in a study of shared clonotypes between healthy human individuals. Sequencing used immunoSEQ multiplex PCR; TCRdb keeps in-frame clones, though not all of them. The sample holds about 2.4 million clones; 90% to 95% are singletons and the top ten take about 0.13%. The junction had 8 bases not matched to a gene; V was cut back by 5 bases and J by 4 bases. This CDR3 has 15 amino acids. Germline assignment: CDR1 MNHEY and CDR2 SMNVEV (reference sequence). The sequenced sample was naive CD4+ T cells sorted from blood. Documented subset: CD45RA+ positively selected. The J gene is TRBJ1-2, the V gene TRBV27; 9 bases are shared with TRBD1. This sequence was found in a man aged 18 to 29 in good health. The CDR3 here is CASSRSGTGTYGYTF. CDR3 in DNA: TGTGCCAGCAGTAGATCCGGGACAGGGACCTATGGCTACACCTTC.